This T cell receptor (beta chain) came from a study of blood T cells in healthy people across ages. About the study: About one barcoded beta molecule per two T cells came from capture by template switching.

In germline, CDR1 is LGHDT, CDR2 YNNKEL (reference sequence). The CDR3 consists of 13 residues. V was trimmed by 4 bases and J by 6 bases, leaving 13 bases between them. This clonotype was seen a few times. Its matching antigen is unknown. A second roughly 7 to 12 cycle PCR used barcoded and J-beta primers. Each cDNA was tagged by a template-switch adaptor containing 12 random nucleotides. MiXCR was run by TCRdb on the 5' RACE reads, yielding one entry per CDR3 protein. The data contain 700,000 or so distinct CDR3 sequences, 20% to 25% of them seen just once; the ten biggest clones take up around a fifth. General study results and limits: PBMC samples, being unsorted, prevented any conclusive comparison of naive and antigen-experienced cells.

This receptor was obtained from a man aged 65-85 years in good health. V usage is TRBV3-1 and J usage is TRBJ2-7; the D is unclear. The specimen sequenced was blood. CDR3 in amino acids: CASSPTHLAEQYV. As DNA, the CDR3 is TGTGCCAGCAGCCCAACGCACCTGGCCGAGCAGTACGTC.